A single sample gave rise to the 27 T cell receptor beta chains below, sequenced in a study of identical twins. MiXCR, applied by TCRdb to the 5' RACE reads, yields one record per CDR3 protein. Of under 300,000 distinct CDR3 sequences listed, about 13% are singletons. The sample was also reused in another study, on yellow fever vaccine responses in identical twins.

The sample comprised memory (CD45RO+) T cells sorted from blood. These TCRs come from a woman aged 18-29 years in good health.

The rearrangement joins TRBV20-1 to TRBJ2-7; tentatively, D is TRBD2 (5 bases). Germline CDR1 is DFQATT and CDR2 is SNEGSKA (reference sequence). V dropped 7 bases and J dropped 2 bases, with 21 bases sitting between them. The CDR3 totals 15 residues. CDR3 in amino acids: CSVLPGLGIAYEQYF. Here the CDR3 DNA reads TGCAGTGTTCTGCCGGGGTTGGGTATCGCCTACGAGCAGTACTTC.

This clonotype was picked up many times. The chain combines TRBV5-1 with TRBJ2-1; 10 nucleotides line up with TRBD2. CDR3 length equals 17 residues. Germline CDR1 reads SGHRS; CDR2 reads YFSETQ. Losses at the gene ends were 4 bases for V and 9 bases for J; bases not matched to a gene: 16. The CDR3 bases are TGCGCCAGCAGCCCCGGAGCTAGCGGGAGCAAAAGGTCTGAGCAGTTCTTC. It encodes CASSPGASGSKRSEQFF. Drawing the rest from reference TRBV5-1 and TRBJ2-1, the complete variable domain is KAGVTQTPRYLIKTRGQQVTLSCSPISGHRSVSWYQQTPGQGLQFLFEYFSETQRNKGNFPGRFSGRQFSNSRSEMNVSTLELGDSALYLCASSPGASGSKRSEQFFGPGTRLTVL.

The chain is built from TRBV29-1 and TRBJ2-3; TRBD2 matches at 9 bases. V dropped 3 bases and J dropped 0; count of bases not matched to a gene: 7. The V gene's germline CDR1 is SQVTM and CDR2 ANQGSEA. CDR3 length: 16 amino acids. As DNA, the CDR3 is TGCAGCGTTGATGGGCTAGCGGGATCTAGCACAGATACGCAGTATTTT. Its translation is CSVDGLAGSSTDTQYF.

The chain uses TRBV7-2 and TRBJ2-5, with TRBD2 matching 10 bases. The CDR3 consists of 16 residues. Looked up from germline, CDR1 is SGHTA and CDR2 is FQGNSA. With 8 bases clipped from V and 4 bases from J, the junction kept 13 bases outside the gene matches. CDR3 protein: CASDLSGTSVGETQYF. As DNA, the CDR3 is TGTGCCAGCGACCTCTCCGGGACTAGCGTAGGAGAGACCCAGTACTTC.

This sequence joins TRBV27 and TRBJ2-3, with 13 bases lining up with TRBD2. The germline CDR1 and CDR2 sequences are MNHEY and SMNVEV (reference sequence). V was clipped by 4 bases and J by 10 bases; unmatched bases: 17. This CDR3 has 18 amino acids. In DNA form, the CDR3 reads TGTGCCAGCAGTTCGGAGAGACTAGCGGGAGGTCCCCAGAATGCGCAGTATTTT. It specifies CASSSERLAGGPQNAQYF.

The rearrangement links TRBV12-3 or TRBV12-4 to TRBJ2-3, with 10 bases identical to TRBD2. This CDR3 has 17 amino acids. The V segment lost 2 bases and the J segment 3 bases; nucleotides outside the gene matches: 8. The CDR3 DNA is TGTGCCAGCAGTTTACAATCACTAGCGGGACGGACAGATACGCAGTATTTT. Translating gives CASSLQSLAGRTDTQYF.

The rearrangement joins TRBV20-1 to TRBJ2-1; D not resolved. This CDR3 is built from 15 residues. Trimming took off 1 base at V and 6 bases at J, with 16 bases between the two ends. Germline V gene sequence: CDR1 DFQATT, CDR2 SNEGSKA (reference sequence). CDR3 in amino acids: CSARGPRAGGNEQFF. The CDR3 nucleotides are TGCAGTGCTAGAGGCCCCCGCGCTGGCGGCAATGAGCAGTTCTTC.

This clonotype was counted ten times or more. The V call is TRBV5-1, the J call TRBJ2-3; tentatively, D is TRBD1 or TRBD2 (5 bases each). Trimming took off 5 bases at V and 1 base at J, with 14 bases between the two ends. Germline values: CDR1 SGHRS, CDR2 YFSETQ. The length of the CDR3 is 15 residues. The CDR3 sequence: CASRSGDVGTDTQYF. CDR3 in DNA: TGCGCCAGCAGATCCGGGGACGTCGGCACAGATACGCAGTATTTT.

CDR3 bases: TGCAGTGCTAGATTCAGCGGGGAGCTGTTTTTT. Translation gives CSARFSGELFF. J is TRBJ2-2 and V is TRBV20-1, with D hard to call. Trimming left V 2 bases short and J 7 bases short, with 5 bases between. This CDR3 has 11 amino acids. Germline CDR1 and CDR2: DFQATT and SNEGSKA (reference sequence).

V is TRBV6-6 and J is TRBJ1-1; D is unclear. The CDR3 is made up of 13 amino acids. In germline, CDR1 is MNHNY, CDR2 SVGAGI (reference sequence). V was trimmed by 2 bases and J by 1 base, leaving 5 bases between them. The chain's CDR3 is CASSYGENTEAFF. CDR3 in DNA: TGTGCCAGCAGTTACGGAGAGAACACTGAAGCTTTCTTT.

This clonotype was counted many times. The chain is built from TRBV6-2 or TRBV6-3 and TRBJ2-6; D is undetermined. Trimming took off 2 bases at V and 1 base at J, with 21 bases between the two ends. The germline V gene has CDR1 MNHEY and CDR2 SVGEGT. The CDR3 is made up of 20 amino acids. The CDR3 here is CASSYLVEAWIKSGANVLTF. The CDR3 DNA follows: TGTGCCAGCAGTTACCTTGTTGAGGCCTGGATAAAATCTGGGGCCAACGTCCTGACTTTC.

A few counts support this clonotype. The genes are TRBV7-2 and TRBJ2-7, with D perhaps matching TRBD2 (5 bases). The CDR3 is made up of 14 amino acids. Germline loops: CDR1 SGHTA, CDR2 FQGNSA. Trimming stripped 6 bases from V and 3 bases from J, with 15 bases between. CDR3 DNA: TGTGCCAGCAGATCTCCGGGAAGCCACTACGAGCAGTACTTC. It yields the protein CASRSPGSHYEQYF.

This chain uses TRBV25-1 with TRBJ2-5, with D maybe TRBD2 (7 bases). The V gene lost 2 bases and the J gene lost 4 bases, with 23 bases spanning the gap. The germline V gene has CDR1 MGHDK and CDR2 SYGVNS. The CDR3 covers 18 residues. CDR3 nucleotides: TGTGCCAGCAGTGAAGGGGGTTGGTTTGGGGGAGGGGGAGAGACCCAGTACTTC. It codes for CASSEGGWFGGGGETQYF.

The chain combines TRBV27 with TRBJ1-5, with TRBD1 matching over 10 bases. Germline loops: CDR1 MNHEY, CDR2 SMNVEV (reference sequence). The CDR3 sequence is 15 residues long. V shed 8 bases and J 6 bases; nucleotides not matched to a gene: 10. The CDR3 loop reads CASGSLRTGGQPQHF. For the CDR3, the DNA is TGTGCCAGCGGATCCCTCCGGACAGGGGGTCAGCCCCAGCATTTT.

This clonotype was detected only a few times. V usage is TRBV20-1 and J usage is TRBJ1-5; D might be TRBD1 (6 bases). Germline CDR1 and CDR2: DFQATT and SNEGSKA (reference sequence). This CDR3 has 15 residues. V was pared by 0 bases and J by 5 bases, with 14 bases between. CDR3 sequence: CSAREARGADQPQHF. CDR3 nucleotide sequence: TGCAGTGCTAGAGAGGCCAGGGGTGCGGATCAGCCCCAGCATTTT.

To note about this clonotype: At one boundary the junction diverges from the germline segment, which might be a read error. The chain joins TRBV11-3 to TRBJ2-1, with 7 nucleotides matching TRBD1. Germline V gene sequence: CDR1 SGHNT, CDR2 YENEEA. This CDR3 has 15 residues. This chain's CDR3 is CTSSFTGVGYNEQFF. The CDR3 DNA reads TGTACCAGCAGCTTTACAGGGGTTGGCTACAATGAGCAGTTCTTC.

This clonotype was picked up a small number of times. This sequence joins TRBV12-3 or TRBV12-4 and TRBJ1-5; a weak D match, TRBD1 (5 bases). The ends were cut back, 8 bases at V and 7 bases at J, with 15 bases in the middle. The CDR3 contains 13 residues. The CDR3 spells CASGIRWDQPQHF. CDR3 in DNA: TGTGCCAGCGGGATACGTTGGGACCAGCCCCAGCATTTT.

This clonotype came up a few times. The CDR3 is CATSRDPRQGTAGTQYF. DNA of the CDR3: TGTGCCACCAGCAGAGATCCAAGACAGGGCACAGCCGGGACCCAGTACTTC. The gene calls are TRBV15 and TRBJ2-5, with 7 bases fitting TRBD1. CDR3 length: 17 amino acids. After removal of 0 bases from V and 7 bases from J, the junction contained 14 bases not matched to a gene. Per the germline V gene, CDR1 is LNHNV and CDR2 is YYDKDF (reference sequence).

This clonotype appeared a few times. This chain links TRBV12-3 or TRBV12-4 with TRBJ2-1; D is perhaps TRBD2 (6 bases). Deletions cut 8 bases from V and 0 bases from J, with 8 bases between. This CDR3 is built from 13 residues. This chain's CDR3 is CASAGSSYNEQFF. The CDR3 DNA is TGTGCCAGCGCGGGGAGCTCCTACAATGAGCAGTTCTTC.

This chain joins TRBV2 and TRBJ2-6, with D perhaps being TRBD1 or TRBD2 (6 bases each). The germline V gene has CDR1 SNHLY and CDR2 FYNNEI. The V end lost 2 bases, the J end lost 0 bases, and 11 bases lay between the germline ends. This CDR3 spans 17 amino acids. Written as DNA, the CDR3 is TGTGCCAGCAGTGAAACAGGGACTGTCTCTGGGGCCAACGTCCTGACTTTC. It codes for CASSETGTVSGANVLTF. The full variable domain, rest sourced from reference TRBV2 and TRBJ2-6, is EPEVTQTPSHQVTQMGQEVILRCVPISNHLYFYWYRQILGQKVEFLVSFYNNEISEKSEIFDDQFSVERPDGSNFTLKIRSTKLEDSAMYFCASSETGTVSGANVLTFGAGSRLTVL.

This sequence joins TRBV11-2 and TRBJ2-1, with no clear D. The V end was cut by 3 bases, the J end by 5 bases, with 11 bases between. Germline V lookup: CDR1 SGHAT, CDR2 FQNNGV. The CDR3 is 14 amino acids. In DNA form, the CDR3 reads TGTGCCAGCAGCTTTGTCGAGTACGACAATGAGCAGTTCTTC. Its translation is CASSFVEYDNEQFF. Full variable domain (missing parts from reference TRBV11-2 and TRBJ2-1): EAGVAQSPRYKIIEKRQSVAFWCNPISGHATLYWYQQILGQGPKLLIQFQNNGVVDDSQLPKDRFSAERLKGVDSTLKIQPAKLEDSAVYLCASSFVEYDNEQFFGPGTRLTVL.

This clonotype was counted only a few times. The V gene is TRBV27, the J gene TRBJ2-7, with unresolved D. Germline assignment: CDR1 MNHEY and CDR2 SMNVEV (reference sequence). V was shortened by 6 bases and J by 0 bases, with 9 bases between the two germline ends. This CDR3 has 13 amino acids. As DNA, the CDR3 is TGTGCCAGCAGCCGCACGAGCTCCTACGAGCAGTACTTC. Translation gives CASSRTSSYEQYF.

The V call is TRBV10-3, the J call TRBJ2-3; no reliable D call. Germline lookup yields CDR1 ENHRY and CDR2 SYGVKD. The V gene lost 5 bases and the J gene lost 1 base, with 10 bases spanning the gap. The CDR3 runs to 14 residues. CDR3: CAISPQSGTDTQYF. CDR3 DNA: TGTGCCATCAGTCCTCAAAGCGGCACAGATACGCAGTATTTT.

A few counts support this clonotype. The genes are TRBV7-2 and TRBJ2-1, with TRBD2 identical over 7 bases. This CDR3 has 15 residues. Germline CDR1 and CDR2: SGHTA and FQGNSA. The junction had 3 bases not matched to a gene; V was cut back by 1 base and J by 3 bases. The DNA of the CDR3 is TGTGCCAGCAGCTTAGGAGCGGGAATCTACAATGAGCAGTTCTTC. Protein product: CASSLGAGIYNEQFF. The full variable domain, rest sourced from reference TRBV7-2 and TRBJ2-1, is GAGVSQSPSNKVTEKGKDVELRCDPISGHTALYWYRQSLGQGLEFLIYFQGNSAPDKSGLPSDRFSAERTGGSVSTLTIQRTQQEDSAVYLCASSLGAGIYNEQFFGPGTRLTVL.

The V and J genes are TRBV4-2 and TRBJ2-3; TRBD2 aligns across 8 bases. The J segment lost 0 bases and the V segment lost 4 bases, leaving 18 bases of the junction unmatched. The germline V gene has CDR1 LGHNA and CDR2 YNFKEQ. The CDR3 totals 20 residues. The CDR3 DNA follows: TGTGCCAGCAGCCCCGGGGGGGTACGGGGGGCCCTCTCTAGCACAGATACGCAGTATTTT. Translating gives CASSPGGVRGALSSTDTQYF.

CDR3 sequence reads: CSARDQSGRNQPQHF. DNA for the CDR3: TGCAGTGCTAGAGATCAATCAGGGCGCAATCAGCCCCAGCATTTT. The chain joins TRBV20-1 to TRBJ1-5; the D gene is possibly TRBD1 (5 bases). Trimming took off 0 bases at V and 2 bases at J, with 11 bases between the two ends. Per germline, CDR1 DFQATT and CDR2 SNEGSKA (reference sequence). This CDR3 contains 15 residues.

This clonotype was seen ten or more times. One end of the junction does not line up with germline, which may come from a read error. The chain has TRBV12-3 or TRBV12-4 and TRBJ2-7; 8 bases agree with TRBD1. The CDR3 totals 11 residues. CDR3 in amino acids: CASSFKGQAAF. The CDR3 DNA reads TGTGCCAGCAGTTTCAAGGGACAGGCGGCCTTC.